This TCR beta chain was identified in a study of beta chain features in type 1 diabetes. Germline V gene data show CDR1 as SQVTM and CDR2 as ANQGSEA. CDR3 length: 12 amino acids. The V gene end was trimmed by 5 bases and the J gene end by 3 bases; junction bases not matched to a gene: 1. Per donor, one heparinised blood draw averaged about 100 mL. Sorting that relied on CD45RO/CCR7/CD25/CD127/CD95/CD27 yielded CD4+ naive, central memory, regulatory and stem cell-like memory cells. This clone was counted at least ten times. Antigen unknown. General study findings and limits: Among patients with Type 1 diabetes, TCRB CDR3s were moderately but significantly shorter in every one of the four CD4+ subsets.

As every portion of the isolated RNA was reverse transcribed, the sequencing read expressed TCRB transcripts. Assay: immunoSEQ multiplex PCR; the TCRdb copy retains only in-frame clones and omits some. The sample gives 390,000 or so clones, over 11% of which show up once; approximately 0.038% is in the top ten. Sequencing input: naive CD4+ T cells from blood. This clonotype was sampled from a man younger than 40 in good health. V and J are TRBV29-1 and TRBJ2-1; 7 bases fit TRBD2. Here the CDR3 reads CSVRTSYNEQFF. In nucleotides, the CDR3 is TGCAGCGTTCGGACTAGCTACAATGAGCAGTTCTTC.